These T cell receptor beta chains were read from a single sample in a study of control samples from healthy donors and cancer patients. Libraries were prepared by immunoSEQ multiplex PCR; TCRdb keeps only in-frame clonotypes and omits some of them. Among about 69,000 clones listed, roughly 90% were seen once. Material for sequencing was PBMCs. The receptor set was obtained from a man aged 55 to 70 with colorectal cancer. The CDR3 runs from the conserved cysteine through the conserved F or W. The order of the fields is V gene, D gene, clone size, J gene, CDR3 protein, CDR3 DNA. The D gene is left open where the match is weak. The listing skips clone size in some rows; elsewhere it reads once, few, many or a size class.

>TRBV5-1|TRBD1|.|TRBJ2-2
CASSSRTGPNTGELFF
TGCGCCAGCAGCTCTAGGACAGGACCGAACACCGGGGAGCTGTTTTTT
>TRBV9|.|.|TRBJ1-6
CASSVRGGGNSPLHF
TGTGCCAGCAGCGTAAGAGGAGGGGGGAATTCACCCCTCCACTTT
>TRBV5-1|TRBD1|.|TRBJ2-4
CASSYRGMKNIQYF
TGCGCCAGCAGCTACAGGGGGATGAAAAACATTCAGTACTTC
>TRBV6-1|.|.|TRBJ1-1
CASSEAPRANTEAFF
TGTGCCAGCAGTGAAGCTCCCCGGGCCAACACTGAAGCTTTCTTT
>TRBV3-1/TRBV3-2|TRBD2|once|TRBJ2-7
CASSQDQELAGYEQYF
TGTGCCAGCAGCCAAGATCAGGAACTAGCGGGGTACGAGCAGTACTTC
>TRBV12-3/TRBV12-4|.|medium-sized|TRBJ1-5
CASARDLNQPQHF
TGTGCCAGTGCTCGGGACCTCAATCAGCCCCAGCATTTT
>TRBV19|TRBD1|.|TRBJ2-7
CASSGPGQGAYEQYF
TGTGCCAGTAGTGGCCCCGGGCAGGGGGCATACGAGCAGTACTTC
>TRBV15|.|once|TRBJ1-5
CATSYLGGRDNQPQHF
TGTGCCACCAGCTATTTGGGGGGCAGGGACAATCAGCCCCAGCATTTT
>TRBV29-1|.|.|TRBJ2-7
CSVEDSSYEQYF
TGCAGCGTGGAGGACTCTTCCTACGAGCAGTACTTC
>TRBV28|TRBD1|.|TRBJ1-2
CASSVDRGGGYTF
TGTGCCAGCTCTGTGGACAGGGGAGGAGGCTACACCTTC
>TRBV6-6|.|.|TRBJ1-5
CASSPRAQLSTRYSNQPQHF
TGTGCCAGCAGTCCCCGGGCGCAGCTCTCAACCCGGTATAGCAATCAGCCCCAGCATTTT
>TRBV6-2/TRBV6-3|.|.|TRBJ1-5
CASSYPTERPQHF
TGTGCCAGCAGTTACCCGACGGAGCGGCCCCAGCATTTT
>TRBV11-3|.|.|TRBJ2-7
CASSIRDGYEQYF
TGTGCCAGCAGCATCCGGGACGGTTACGAGCAGTACTTC
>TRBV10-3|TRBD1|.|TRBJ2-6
CAISDFTKQGSSGANVLTF
TGTGCCATCAGCGATTTTACCAAACAGGGGAGCTCTGGGGCCAACGTCCTGACTTTC
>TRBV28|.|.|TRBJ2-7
CASTSSPQGGEQYF
TGTGCCAGCACCTCCTCCCCCCAGGGGGGCGAGCAGTACTTC
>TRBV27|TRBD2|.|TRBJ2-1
CASSPRLAGGREQFF
TGTGCCAGCAGTCCCCGACTAGCGGGGGGGCGTGAGCAGTTCTTC
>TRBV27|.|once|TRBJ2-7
CASRREAGPYEQYF
TGTGCCAGCAGACGAGAGGCAGGGCCCTACGAGCAGTACTTC
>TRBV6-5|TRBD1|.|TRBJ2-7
CASSYGPDRVFYEQYF
TGTGCCAGCAGTTACGGTCCGGACAGGGTTTTTTACGAGCAGTACTTC
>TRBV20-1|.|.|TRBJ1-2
CSASRPGGYTF
TGCAGTGCTAGCAGGCCGGGTGGCTACACCTTC
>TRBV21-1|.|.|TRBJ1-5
CASSKMWKRQGLYNQPQHF
TGTGCCAGCAGCAAAATGTGGAAGCGTCAGGGGCTATACAATCAGCCCCAGCATTTT
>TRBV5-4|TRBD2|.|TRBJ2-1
CASSSTAGLAEDEQFF
TGTGCCAGCAGCTCCACGGCCGGACTAGCAGAGGATGAGCAGTTCTTC
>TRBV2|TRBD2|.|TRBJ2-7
CASSTSGGLYEQYF
TGTGCCAGCAGTACTAGCGGGGGCCTCTACGAGCAGTACTTC
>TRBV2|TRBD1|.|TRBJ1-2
CARGTGGEGGYTF
TGTGCCAGGGGGACAGGCGGCGAAGGTGGCTACACCTTC
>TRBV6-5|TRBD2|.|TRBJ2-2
CASGGTSGHTGELFF
TGTGCCAGCGGCGGGACTAGCGGGCACACCGGGGAGCTGTTTTTT
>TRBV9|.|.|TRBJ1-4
CASSVEGLSEKLFF
TGTGCCAGCAGCGTAGAAGGGCTTTCTGAAAAACTGTTTTTT
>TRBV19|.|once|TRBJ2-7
CASSPNGGGGSYEQYF
TGTGCCAGTAGTCCCAACGGTGGAGGGGGCTCCTACGAGCAGTACTTC
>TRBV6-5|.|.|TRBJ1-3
CASTSGISGNTIYF
TGTGCCAGCACGAGCGGAATCTCTGGAAACACCATATATTTT
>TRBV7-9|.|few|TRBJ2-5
CASSLVLTGPSKETQYF
TGTGCCAGCAGCTTAGTTTTGACCGGCCCCTCGAAGGAGACCCAGTACTTC
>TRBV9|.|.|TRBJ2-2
CASSVEGFGTGELFF
TGTGCCAGCAGCGTAGAGGGGTTCGGCACCGGGGAGCTGTTTTTT
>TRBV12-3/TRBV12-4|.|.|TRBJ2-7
CASSSGANEQYF
TGTGCCAGCAGCTCCGGGGCAAACGAGCAGTACTTC
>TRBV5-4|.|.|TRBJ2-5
CASSSGYQETQYF
TGTGCCAGCAGCTCGGGGTACCAAGAGACCCAGTACTTC
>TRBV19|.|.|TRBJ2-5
CASTPAGVETQYF
TGTGCCAGTACCCCCGCAGGGGTTGAGACCCAGTACTTC
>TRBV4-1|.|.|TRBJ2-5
CASSQVQGLPQETQYF
TGCGCCAGCAGCCAAGTGCAGGGACTGCCCCAAGAGACCCAGTACTTC
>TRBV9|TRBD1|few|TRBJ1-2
CASSVDLTPGQGDYGYTF
TGTGCCAGCAGCGTAGACCTTACTCCGGGACAGGGCGACTATGGCTACACCTTC
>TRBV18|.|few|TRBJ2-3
CASSPQLASDKSYTQYF
TGTGCCAGCTCACCACAATTGGCTAGCGATAAATCTTATACGCAGTATTTT
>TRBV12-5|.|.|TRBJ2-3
CASGLGGLVDTQYF
TGTGCTAGTGGTTTGGGGGGATTGGTAGATACGCAGTATTTT
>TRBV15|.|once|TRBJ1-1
CATSRGTGTRGEAFF
TGTGCCACCAGCAGAGGGACGGGTACGAGGGGTGAAGCTTTCTTT
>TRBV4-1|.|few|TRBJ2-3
CASSPGGGGTDTQYF
TGCGCCAGCAGCCCCGGGGGCGGCGGCACAGATACGCAGTATTTT
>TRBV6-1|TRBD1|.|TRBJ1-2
CASSEYGQGYGYTF
TGTGCCAGCAGTGAGTACGGACAGGGCTATGGCTACACCTTC
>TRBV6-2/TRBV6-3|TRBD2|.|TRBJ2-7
CASSPGLAGAYEQYF
TGTGCCAGCAGTCCCGGACTAGCGGGGGCCTACGAGCAGTACTTC
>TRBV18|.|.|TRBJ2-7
CASSPPGRSAYEQYF
TGTGCCAGCTCACCCCCTGGCCGGTCGGCCTACGAGCAGTACTTC
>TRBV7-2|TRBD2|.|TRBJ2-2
CASSPTSGGATGELFF
TGTGCCAGCAGCCCCACGAGCGGGGGGGCCACCGGGGAGCTGTTTTTT